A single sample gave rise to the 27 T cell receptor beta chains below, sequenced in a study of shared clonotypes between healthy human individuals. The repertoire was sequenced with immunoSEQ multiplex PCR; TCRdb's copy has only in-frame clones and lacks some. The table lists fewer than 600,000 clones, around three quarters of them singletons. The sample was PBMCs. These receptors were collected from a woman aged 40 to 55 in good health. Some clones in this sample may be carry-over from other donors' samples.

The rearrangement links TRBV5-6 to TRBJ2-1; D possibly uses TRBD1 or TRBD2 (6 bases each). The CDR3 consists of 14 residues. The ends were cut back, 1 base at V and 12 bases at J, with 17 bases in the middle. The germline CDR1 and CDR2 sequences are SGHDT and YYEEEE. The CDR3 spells CASSLTVLGGAQFF. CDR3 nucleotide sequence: TGTGCCAGCAGCTTGACGGTATTGGGGGGCGCGCAGTTCTTC. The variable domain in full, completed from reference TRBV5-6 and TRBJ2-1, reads DAGVTQSPTHLIKTRGQQVTLRCSPKSGHDTVSWYQQALGQGPQFIFQYYEEEERQRGNFPDRFSGHQFPNYSSELNVNALLLGDSALYLCASSLTVLGGAQFFGPGTRLTVL.

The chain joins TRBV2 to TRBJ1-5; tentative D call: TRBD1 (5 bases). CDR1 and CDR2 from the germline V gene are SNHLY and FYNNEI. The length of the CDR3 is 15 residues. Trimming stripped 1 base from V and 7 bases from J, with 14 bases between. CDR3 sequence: CASSEGQGGGQPQHF. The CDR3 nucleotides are TGTGCCAGCAGTGAAGGGCAGGGTGGAGGGCAGCCCCAGCATTTT.

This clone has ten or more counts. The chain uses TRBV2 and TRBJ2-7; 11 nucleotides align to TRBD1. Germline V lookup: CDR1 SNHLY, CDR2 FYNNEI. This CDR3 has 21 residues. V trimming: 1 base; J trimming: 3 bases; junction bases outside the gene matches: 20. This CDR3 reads CASSEVSSWDAPGTGGYEQYF. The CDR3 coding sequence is TGTGCCAGCAGTGAAGTTTCTTCATGGGACGCCCCCGGGACAGGGGGCTACGAGCAGTACTTC.

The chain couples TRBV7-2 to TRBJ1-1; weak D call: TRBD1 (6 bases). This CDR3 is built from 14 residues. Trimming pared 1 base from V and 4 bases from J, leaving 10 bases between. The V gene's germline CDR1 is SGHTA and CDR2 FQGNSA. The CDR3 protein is CASSLVAGATEAFF. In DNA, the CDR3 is TGTGCCAGCAGCTTAGTTGCAGGGGCCACTGAAGCTTTCTTT. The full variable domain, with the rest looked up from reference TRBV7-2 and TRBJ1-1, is GAGVSQSPSNKVTEKGKDVELRCDPISGHTALYWYRQSLGQGLEFLIYFQGNSAPDKSGLPSDRFSAERTGGSVSTLTIQRTQQEDSAVYLCASSLVAGATEAFFGQGTRLTVV.

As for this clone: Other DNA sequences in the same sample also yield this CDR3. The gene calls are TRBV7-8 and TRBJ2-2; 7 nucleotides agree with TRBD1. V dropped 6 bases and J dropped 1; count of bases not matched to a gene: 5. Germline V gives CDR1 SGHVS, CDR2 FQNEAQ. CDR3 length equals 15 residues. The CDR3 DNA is TGTGCCAGCAGTTCCGGGACAGAGAACACCGGGGAGCTGTTTTTT. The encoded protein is CASSSGTENTGELFF.

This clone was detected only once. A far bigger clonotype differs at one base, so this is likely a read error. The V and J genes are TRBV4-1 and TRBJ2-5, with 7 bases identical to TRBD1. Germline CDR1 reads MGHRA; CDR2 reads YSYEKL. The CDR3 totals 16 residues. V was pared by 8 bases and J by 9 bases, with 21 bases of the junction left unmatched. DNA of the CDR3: TGCGCCAGCGGCTCAAGCCCCTTGACAGGGAGTGGGGCCCAGTACTTC. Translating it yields CASGSSPLTGSGAQYF.

The CDR3 DNA reads as TGTGCCAGCAGCGTTGGCCCCAGGGGTGAAAAACTGTTTTTT. As protein: CASSVGPRGEKLFF. V usage is TRBV9 and J usage is TRBJ1-4; D is possibly TRBD1 (6 bases). This CDR3 has 14 residues. Trimming removed 2 bases from V and 7 bases from J, with 12 bases in between. Germline V gene lookup returns CDR1 SGDLS and CDR2 YYNGEE. Based on the CDR3 plus reference TRBV9 and TRBJ1-4, the full variable domain is DSGVTQTPKHLITATGQRVTLRCSPRSGDLSVYWYQQSLDQGLQFLIQYYNGEERAKGNILERFSAQQFPDLHSELNLSSLELGDSALYFCASSVGPRGEKLFFGSGTQLSVL.

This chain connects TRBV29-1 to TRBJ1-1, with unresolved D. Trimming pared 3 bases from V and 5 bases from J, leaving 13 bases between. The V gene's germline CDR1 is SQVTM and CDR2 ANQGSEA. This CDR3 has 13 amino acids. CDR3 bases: TGCAGCGTTGATAGGGCCCGAGGGACTGAAGCTTTCTTT. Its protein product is CSVDRARGTEAFF.

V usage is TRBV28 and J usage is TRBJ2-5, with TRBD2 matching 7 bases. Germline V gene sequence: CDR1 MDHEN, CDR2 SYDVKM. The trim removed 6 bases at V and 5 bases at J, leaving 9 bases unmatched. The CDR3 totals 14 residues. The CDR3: CASSPTSQRETQYF. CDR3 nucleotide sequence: TGTGCCAGCAGCCCGACTAGCCAACGCGAGACCCAGTACTTC.

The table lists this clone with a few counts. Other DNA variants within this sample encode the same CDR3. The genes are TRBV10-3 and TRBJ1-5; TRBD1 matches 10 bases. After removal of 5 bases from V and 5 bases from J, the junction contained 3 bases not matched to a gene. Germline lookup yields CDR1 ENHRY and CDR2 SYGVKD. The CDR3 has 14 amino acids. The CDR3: CAISLGTGDQPQHF. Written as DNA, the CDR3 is TGTGCCATCAGTTTAGGGACAGGGGATCAGCCCCAGCATTTT.

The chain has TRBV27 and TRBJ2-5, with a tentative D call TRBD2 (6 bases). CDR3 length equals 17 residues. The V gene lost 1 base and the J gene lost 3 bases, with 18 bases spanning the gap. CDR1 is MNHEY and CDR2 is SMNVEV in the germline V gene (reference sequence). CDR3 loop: CASSLFGWLEGKETQYF. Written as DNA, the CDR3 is TGTGCCAGCAGTTTATTCGGTTGGCTGGAGGGGAAAGAGACCCAGTACTTC.

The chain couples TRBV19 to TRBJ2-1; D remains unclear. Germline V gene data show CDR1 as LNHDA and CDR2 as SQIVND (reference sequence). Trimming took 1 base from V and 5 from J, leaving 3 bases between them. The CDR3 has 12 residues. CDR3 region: CASSIGDNEQFF. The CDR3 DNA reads TGTGCCAGTAGTATAGGAGACAATGAGCAGTTCTTC.

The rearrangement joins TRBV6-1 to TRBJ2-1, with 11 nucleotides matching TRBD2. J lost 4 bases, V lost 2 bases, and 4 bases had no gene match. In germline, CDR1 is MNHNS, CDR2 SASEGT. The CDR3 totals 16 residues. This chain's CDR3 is CASSELSSGRYNEQFF. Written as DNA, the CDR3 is TGTGCCAGCAGTGAACTCTCTAGCGGGAGGTACAATGAGCAGTTCTTC.

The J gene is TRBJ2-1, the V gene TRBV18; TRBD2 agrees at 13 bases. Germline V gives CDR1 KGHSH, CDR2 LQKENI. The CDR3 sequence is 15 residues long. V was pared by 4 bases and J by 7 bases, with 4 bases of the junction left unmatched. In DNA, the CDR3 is TGTGCCAGCTCACAGGGACTAGCGGGATATAATGAGCAGTTCTTC. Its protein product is CASSQGLAGYNEQFF.

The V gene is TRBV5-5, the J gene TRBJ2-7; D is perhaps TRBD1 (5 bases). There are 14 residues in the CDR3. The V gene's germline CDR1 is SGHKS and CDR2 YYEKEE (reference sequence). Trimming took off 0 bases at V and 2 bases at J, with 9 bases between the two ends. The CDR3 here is CASSLVQATYEQYF. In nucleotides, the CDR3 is TGTGCCAGCAGCTTGGTACAGGCGACCTACGAGCAGTACTTC.

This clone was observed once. CDR3 in amino acids: CASREGANTEAFF. The CDR3 nucleotides are TGCGCCAGCAGGGAGGGGGCGAACACTGAAGCTTTCTTT. This chain joins TRBV5-1 and TRBJ1-1; TRBD1 aligns across 7 bases. This CDR3 contains 13 residues. V lost 5 bases, J lost 1 base, and 2 bases stayed unmatched. Germline V gene sequence: CDR1 SGHRS, CDR2 YFSETQ.

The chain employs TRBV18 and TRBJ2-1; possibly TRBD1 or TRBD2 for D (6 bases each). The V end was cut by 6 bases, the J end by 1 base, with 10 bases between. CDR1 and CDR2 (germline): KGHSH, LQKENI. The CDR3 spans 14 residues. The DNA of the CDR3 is TGTGCCAGCTCCGGGGGCGGATCCTACAATGAGCAGTTCTTC. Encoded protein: CASSGGGSYNEQFF.

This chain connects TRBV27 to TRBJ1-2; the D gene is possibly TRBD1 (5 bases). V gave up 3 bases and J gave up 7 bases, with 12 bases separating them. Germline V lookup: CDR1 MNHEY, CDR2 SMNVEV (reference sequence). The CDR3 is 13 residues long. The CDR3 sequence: CASSFSGRGGYTF. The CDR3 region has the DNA TGTGCCAGCAGTTTTTCAGGGAGGGGTGGCTACACCTTC.

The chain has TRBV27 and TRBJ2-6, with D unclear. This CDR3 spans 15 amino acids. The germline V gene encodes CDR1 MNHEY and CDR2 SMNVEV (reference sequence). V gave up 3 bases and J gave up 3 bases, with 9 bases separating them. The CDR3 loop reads CASSFSAYGANVLTF. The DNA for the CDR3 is TGTGCCAGCAGTTTTTCGGCTTATGGGGCCAACGTCCTGACTTTC.

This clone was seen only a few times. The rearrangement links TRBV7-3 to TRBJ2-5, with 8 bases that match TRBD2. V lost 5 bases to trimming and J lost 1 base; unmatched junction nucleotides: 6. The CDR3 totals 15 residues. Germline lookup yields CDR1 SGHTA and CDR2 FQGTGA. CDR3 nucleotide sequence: TGTGCCAGCAGCGACCGCCGGGGGGGCCAAGAGACCCAGTACTTC. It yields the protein CASSDRRGGQETQYF.

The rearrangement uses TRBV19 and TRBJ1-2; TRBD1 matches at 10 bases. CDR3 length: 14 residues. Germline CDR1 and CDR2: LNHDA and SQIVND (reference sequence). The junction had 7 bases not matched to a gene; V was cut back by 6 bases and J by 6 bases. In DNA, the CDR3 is TGTGCCAGTAGCCTGACAGGGGGCGAAGATGGCTACACCTTC. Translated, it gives CASSLTGGEDGYTF.

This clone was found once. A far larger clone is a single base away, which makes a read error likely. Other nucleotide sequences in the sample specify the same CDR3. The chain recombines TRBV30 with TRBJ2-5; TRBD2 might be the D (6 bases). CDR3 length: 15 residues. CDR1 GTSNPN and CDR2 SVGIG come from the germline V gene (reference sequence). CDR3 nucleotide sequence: TGTGCCTGGAGTCCCGGGCGGGGATTGCAAGAAACCCAGTACTTC. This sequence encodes CAWSPGRGLQETQYF.

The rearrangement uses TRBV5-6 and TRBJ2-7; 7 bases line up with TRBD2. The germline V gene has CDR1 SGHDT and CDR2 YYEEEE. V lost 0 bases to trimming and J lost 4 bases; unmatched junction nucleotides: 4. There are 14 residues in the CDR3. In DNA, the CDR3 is TGTGCCAGCAGCTTGGGACTAGCACAGTACGAGCAGTACTTC. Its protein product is CASSLGLAQYEQYF. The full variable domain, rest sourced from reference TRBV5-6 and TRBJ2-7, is DAGVTQSPTHLIKTRGQQVTLRCSPKSGHDTVSWYQQALGQGPQFIFQYYEEEERQRGNFPDRFSGHQFPNYSSELNVNALLLGDSALYLCASSLGLAQYEQYFGPGTRLTVT.

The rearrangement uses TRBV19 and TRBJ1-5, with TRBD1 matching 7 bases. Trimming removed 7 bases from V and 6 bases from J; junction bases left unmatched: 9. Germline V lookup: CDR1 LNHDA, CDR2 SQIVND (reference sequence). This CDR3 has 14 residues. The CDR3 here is CASNPNRGFQPQHF. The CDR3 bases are TGTGCCAGTAATCCTAACAGGGGTTTTCAGCCCCAGCATTTT. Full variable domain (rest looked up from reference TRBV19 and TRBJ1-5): DGGITQSPKYLFRKEGQNVTLSCEQNLNHDAMYWYRQDPGQGLRLIYYSQIVNDFQKGDIAEGYSVSREKKESFPLTVTSAQKNPTAFYLCASNPNRGFQPQHFGDGTRLSIL.

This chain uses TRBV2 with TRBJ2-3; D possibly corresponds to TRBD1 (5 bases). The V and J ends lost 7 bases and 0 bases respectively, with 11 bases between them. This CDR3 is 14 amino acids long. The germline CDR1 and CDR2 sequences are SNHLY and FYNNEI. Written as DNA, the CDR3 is TGTGCCAGCATCCAGACAGTTAGCACAGATACGCAGTATTTT. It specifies CASIQTVSTDTQYF.

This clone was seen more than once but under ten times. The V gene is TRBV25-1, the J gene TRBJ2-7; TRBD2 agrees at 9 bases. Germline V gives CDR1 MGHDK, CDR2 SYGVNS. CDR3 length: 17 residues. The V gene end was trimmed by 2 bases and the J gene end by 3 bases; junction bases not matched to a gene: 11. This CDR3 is CASSEGPSGTRDYEQYF. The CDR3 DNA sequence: TGTGCCAGCAGTGAAGGGCCTAGCGGGACTCGCGACTACGAGCAGTACTTC.

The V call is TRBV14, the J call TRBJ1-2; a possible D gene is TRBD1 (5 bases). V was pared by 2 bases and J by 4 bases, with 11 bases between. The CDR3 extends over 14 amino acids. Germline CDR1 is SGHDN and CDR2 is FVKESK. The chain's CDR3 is CASSQNQGGYGYTF. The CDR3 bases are TGTGCCAGCAGCCAAAACCAGGGTGGCTATGGCTACACCTTC.